A selection of T cell receptor beta chains follows, all from one sample in a study of beta chain features in type 1 diabetes. Sequenced by immunoSEQ multiplex PCR; TCRdb stores in-frame clones only, minus some. Seen here are 500,000 to 850,000 clones, about an eighth observed once, and the top ten hold just under 0.04%. Sequencing was performed on naive CD4+ T cells from blood. The source is a man younger than 35 with type 1 diabetes. CDR3s include the opening cysteine and the closing phenylalanine or tryptophan. Each record gives: clone size, V gene, D gene, J gene, CDR3 protein, CDR3 DNA. D genes are given only for firm matches. Clone size is stated in some rows and not others, as once, few, many or a class when expanded.

clone_size: few; v_call: TRBV2; d_call: .; j_call: TRBJ2-7; cdr3_aa: CASSDSRPGSYEQYF; cdr3_nt: TGTGCCAGCAGTGACTCACGGCCCGGCTCCTACGAGCAGTACTTC
clone_size: many; v_call: TRBV7-9; d_call: .; j_call: TRBJ1-4; cdr3_aa: CASSIQGKAEKLFF; cdr3_nt: TGTGCCAGCAGCATACAGGGAAAAGCGGAAAAACTGTTTTTT
clone_size: few; v_call: TRBV9; d_call: TRBD1; j_call: TRBJ1-2; cdr3_aa: CASSFAGTGSSYGYTF; cdr3_nt: TGTGCCAGCAGCTTCGCCGGGACAGGTTCTTCCTATGGCTACACCTTC
clone_size: few; v_call: TRBV6-5; d_call: .; j_call: TRBJ2-2; cdr3_aa: CASSYSGVYTGELFF; cdr3_nt: TGTGCCAGCAGTTACTCGGGGGTATACACCGGGGAGCTGTTTTTT
clone_size: .; v_call: TRBV30; d_call: .; j_call: TRBJ1-1; cdr3_aa: CAWSEGGTLLEAFF; cdr3_nt: TGTGCCTGGAGCGAAGGGGGAACCCTATTAGAAGCTTTCTTT
clone_size: .; v_call: TRBV7-2; d_call: .; j_call: TRBJ2-7; cdr3_aa: CASSRLGLNEQYF; cdr3_nt: TGTGCCAGCAGCCGACTTGGGCTGAACGAGCAGTACTTC
clone_size: .; v_call: TRBV2; d_call: .; j_call: TRBJ1-1; cdr3_aa: CASNVGGIGNTEAFF; cdr3_nt: TGTGCCAGCAATGTGGGAGGGATCGGGAACACTGAAGCTTTCTTT
clone_size: few; v_call: TRBV30; d_call: .; j_call: TRBJ1-1; cdr3_aa: CAARGQGNTEAFF; cdr3_nt: TGTGCCGCCCGGGGCCAGGGGAATACTGAAGCTTTCTTT
clone_size: few; v_call: TRBV5-6; d_call: .; j_call: TRBJ2-1; cdr3_aa: CASSLNRDSGSYNEQFF; cdr3_nt: TGTGCCAGCAGCTTGAACAGAGACAGCGGTTCCTACAATGAGCAGTTCTTC
clone_size: once; v_call: TRBV6-1; d_call: TRBD1; j_call: TRBJ2-5; cdr3_aa: CASSTDRVGTQYF; cdr3_nt: TGTGCCAGCAGTACTGACAGGGTAGGGACCCAGTACTTC
clone_size: .; v_call: TRBV7-2; d_call: .; j_call: TRBJ2-4; cdr3_aa: CASTSKNIQYF; cdr3_nt: TGTGCCTCCACAAGCAAAAACATTCAGTACTTC
clone_size: few; v_call: TRBV7-9; d_call: .; j_call: TRBJ2-7; cdr3_aa: CASSLMGAEQYF; cdr3_nt: TGTGCCAGCAGCTTAATGGGGGCGGAGCAGTACTTC
clone_size: .; v_call: TRBV30; d_call: .; j_call: TRBJ1-6; cdr3_aa: CAWMGGGYSPLHF; cdr3_nt: TGTGCCTGGATGGGTGGGGGGTATTCACCCCTCCACTTT
clone_size: few; v_call: TRBV10-3; d_call: TRBD2; j_call: TRBJ2-3; cdr3_aa: CAISAGLAVDTQYF; cdr3_nt: TGTGCCATCAGTGCGGGACTAGCTGTAGATACGCAGTATTTT
clone_size: once; v_call: TRBV5-4; d_call: .; j_call: TRBJ1-1; cdr3_aa: CASSWPGTNTEAFF; cdr3_nt: TGTGCCAGCAGCTGGCCCGGCACAAACACTGAAGCTTTCTTT
clone_size: few; v_call: TRBV7-2; d_call: .; j_call: TRBJ1-2; cdr3_aa: CASSLVGDDGYTF; cdr3_nt: TGTGCCAGCAGCTTAGTAGGTGACGATGGCTACACCTTC
clone_size: .; v_call: TRBV30; d_call: .; j_call: TRBJ2-7; cdr3_aa: CAWSVSVLPYEQYF; cdr3_nt: TGTGCCTGGAGTGTTTCCGTACTACCCTACGAGCAGTACTTC
clone_size: .; v_call: TRBV5-1; d_call: TRBD1; j_call: TRBJ2-2; cdr3_aa: CASWTGADTGELFF; cdr3_nt: TGCGCCAGCTGGACAGGGGCCGACACCGGGGAGCTGTTTTTT
clone_size: .; v_call: TRBV4-2; d_call: TRBD1; j_call: TRBJ1-6; cdr3_aa: CASSLAPRGQGFSPLHF; cdr3_nt: TGTGCCAGCAGCTTGGCCCCCCGAGGACAGGGGTTCTCACCCCTCCACTTT
clone_size: few; v_call: TRBV9; d_call: .; j_call: TRBJ1-4; cdr3_aa: CASSTGTHEKLFF; cdr3_nt: TGTGCCAGCAGCACCGGGACACACGAAAAACTGTTTTTT